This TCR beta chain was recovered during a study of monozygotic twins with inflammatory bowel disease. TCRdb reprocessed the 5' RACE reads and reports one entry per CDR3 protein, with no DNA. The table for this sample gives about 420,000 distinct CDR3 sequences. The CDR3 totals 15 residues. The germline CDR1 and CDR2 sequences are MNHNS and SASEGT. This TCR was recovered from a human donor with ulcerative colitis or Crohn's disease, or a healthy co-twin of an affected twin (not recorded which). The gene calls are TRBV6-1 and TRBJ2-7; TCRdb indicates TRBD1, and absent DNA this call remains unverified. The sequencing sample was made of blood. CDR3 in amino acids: CASSRVGGRGYEQYF.